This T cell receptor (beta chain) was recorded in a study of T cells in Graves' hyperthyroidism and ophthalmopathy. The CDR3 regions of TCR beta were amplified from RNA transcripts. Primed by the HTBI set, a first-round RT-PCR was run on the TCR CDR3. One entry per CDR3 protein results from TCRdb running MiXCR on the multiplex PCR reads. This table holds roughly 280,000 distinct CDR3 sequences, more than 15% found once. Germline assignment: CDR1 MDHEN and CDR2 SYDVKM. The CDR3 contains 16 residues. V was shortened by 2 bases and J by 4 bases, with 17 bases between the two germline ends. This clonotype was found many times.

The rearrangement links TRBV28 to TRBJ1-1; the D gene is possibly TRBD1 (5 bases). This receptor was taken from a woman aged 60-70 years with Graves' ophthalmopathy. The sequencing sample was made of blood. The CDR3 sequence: CASSLGGLGLITEAFF. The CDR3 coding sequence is TGTGCCAGCAGTTTAGGGGGGTTGGGCTTAATCACTGAAGCTTTCTTT. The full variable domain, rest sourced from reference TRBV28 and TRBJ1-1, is DVKVTQSSRYLVKRTGEKVFLECVQDMDHENMFWYRQDPGLGLRLIYFSYDVKMKEKGDIPEGYSVSREKKERFSLILESASTNQTSMYLCASSLGGLGLITEAFFGQGTRLTVV.